The text below deals with one T cell receptor (beta chain). This entry comes from a study of T cell changes during pregnancy in multiple sclerosis. Measured with immunoSEQ multiplex PCR; TCRdb has only the in-frame clones, and not every one. This sample carries approximately 29,000 clones, roughly 89% of them seen once, and the ten largest clones take around 0.8%. Trimming took 4 bases from V and 0 from J; bases not matched to a gene: 5. The germline V gene encodes CDR1 SGDLS and CDR2 YYNGEE. This CDR3 comprises 16 residues. This sequence originates from a female donor with multiple sclerosis, enrolled in a pregnancy study. The rearrangement links TRBV9 to TRBJ2-1; 9 positions agree with TRBD2. This material consisted of CD4+ T cells from peripheral blood mononuclear cells, taken in the second trimester of pregnancy. The CDR3 protein is CASSLSGGPSYNEQFF. The CDR3 nucleotides are TGTGCCAGCAGCCTTAGCGGGGGCCCCTCCTACAATGAGCAGTTCTTC.